The rows below give T cell receptor beta chains drawn from one sample of a study of vaccination and CD4 T cells after COVID-19. Using its own MiXCR run on the PCR reads, TCRdb lists one record per CDR3 protein. The sample lists 15,000 or so distinct CDR3 sequences; 55% to 65% were seen once. Their antigens remain unidentified. The input for sequencing was CD4+ T cells from blood, cultured in vitro, taken after SARS-CoV-2 vaccination. These receptors came from a human donor who had recovered from COVID-19. Both conserved end residues are part of each CDR3. The D gene is left open where the match is weak. Size tells how often a clone was seen (once, few, many) or the class of an expanded clone, and some rows leave it out.

cdr3_aa | cdr3_nt | j_call | v_call | d_call | clone_size
CSARGAFGAGAYEQYF | TGCAGTGCTAGAGGTGCGTTCGGGGCGGGAGCTTACGAGCAGTACTTC | TRBJ2-7 | TRBV20-1 | TRBD2 | NA
CSARDHRTGNQPQHF | TGCAGTGCTAGAGACCACCGGACAGGCAATCAGCCCCAGCATTTT | TRBJ1-5 | TRBV20-1 | NA | NA
CANSLTGNQPQHF | TGTGCCAACAGTTTAACAGGGAATCAGCCCCAGCATTTT | TRBJ1-5 | TRBV6-2/TRBV6-3 | NA | NA
CAGSQGSSNYGYTF | TGTGCCGGGTCCCAGGGTTCCTCTAACTATGGTTACACCTTC | TRBJ1-2 | TRBV2 | NA | NA
CASSQGPTGLAGNTIYF | TGCGCCAGCAGCCAAGGTCCTACCGGCCTCGCTGGAAACACCATATATTTT | TRBJ1-3 | TRBV4-1 | NA | NA
CASSQGTGDNSPLHF | TGTGCCAGCAGCCAAGGGACGGGAGATAATTCACCCCTCCACTTT | TRBJ1-6 | TRBV7-9 | NA | few
CASSHTTSYLAVEQFF | TGTGCCAGCAGTCATACGACTAGTTATTTAGCGGTTGAGCAGTTCTTC | TRBJ2-1 | TRBV12-3/TRBV12-4 | NA | NA
CASSTTPGQETQYF | TGTGCCAGCAGCACCACACCCGGTCAAGAGACCCAGTACTTC | TRBJ2-5 | TRBV7-8 | NA | NA
CSAGGQNNSPLHF | TGCAGTGCTGGAGGACAGAATAATTCACCCCTCCACTTT | TRBJ1-6 | TRBV20-1 | NA | NA
CASSPDAQETQYF | TGTGCCAGCTCACCGGACGCACAAGAGACCCAGTACTTC | TRBJ2-5 | TRBV18 | NA | NA
CASAIEVAHYEQYF | TGTGCCAGCGCTATAGAGGTCGCCCACTACGAGCAGTACTTC | TRBJ2-7 | TRBV6-1 | NA | few
CASSHTSYEQYF | TGTGCCAGCAGCCATACCTCCTACGAGCAGTACTTC | TRBJ2-7 | TRBV6-2/TRBV6-3 | NA | NA
CSARDNRGLGDGYTF | TGCAGTGCTAGAGACAATAGGGGCCTTGGGGATGGCTACACCTTC | TRBJ1-2 | TRBV20-1 | NA | NA
CSAHRVGAKNIQYF | TGCAGTGCTCACAGGGTAGGGGCCAAAAACATTCAGTACTTC | TRBJ2-4 | TRBV20-1 | NA | NA
CASRTSGEETQYF | TGTGCCAGCAGAACTAGTGGTGAAGAGACCCAGTACTTC | TRBJ2-5 | TRBV6-2/TRBV6-3 | NA | few
CASSLVGTSGSNTQYF | TGTGCCAGCAGCTTAGTAGGGACTAGCGGGAGTAATACGCAGTATTTT | TRBJ2-3 | TRBV7-2 | TRBD2 | NA
CSAERTGVSTDTQYF | TGCAGTGCTGAGAGAACAGGGGTGAGCACAGATACGCAGTATTTT | TRBJ2-3 | TRBV20-1 | TRBD1 | few
CASSSDRVRSDTQYF | TGTGCCAGCAGTTCCGACAGGGTAAGGTCAGATACGCAGTATTTT | TRBJ2-3 | TRBV6-5 | TRBD1 | NA
CASSFGYGGGTDTQYF | TGTGCCAGCAGTTTCGGGTACGGCGGGGGCACAGATACGCAGTATTTT | TRBJ2-3 | TRBV27 | NA | NA
CASSFQGSLTEAFF | TGTGCCAGCAGCTTTCAGGGTTCGCTCACTGAAGCTTTCTTT | TRBJ1-1 | TRBV7-3 | NA | NA
CASSKTDYGYTF | TGTGCCAGCAGTAAGACGGACTATGGCTACACCTTC | TRBJ1-2 | TRBV6-1 | NA | few
CASTGPMNTEAFF | TGTGCCAGCACGGGACCGATGAACACTGAAGCTTTCTTT | TRBJ1-1 | TRBV12-3/TRBV12-4 | NA | few
CSARIRPTTSDGYTF | TGCAGTGCTAGGATACGGCCGACCACCTCAGATGGCTACACCTTC | TRBJ1-2 | TRBV20-1 | NA | NA
CASRGQLLNQPQHF | TGTGCCAGCAGGGGACAGCTCCTTAATCAGCCCCAGCATTTT | TRBJ1-5 | TRBV6-2/TRBV6-3 | TRBD1 | NA
CASSVETGTYGYTF | TGTGCCAGCAGCGTCGAGACCGGGACCTATGGCTACACCTTC | TRBJ1-2 | TRBV7-9 | NA | NA
CASSFGTGFRGETQYF | TGTGCCAGCAGCTTCGGTACGGGGTTTCGGGGAGAGACCCAGTACTTC | TRBJ2-5 | TRBV5-6 | NA | NA
CASSSSSDSSYEQYF | TGTGCCAGCAGCTCCAGCTCCGATTCATCCTACGAGCAGTACTTC | TRBJ2-7 | TRBV7-2 | NA | NA
CSARGPGDSPFF | TGCAGTGCTAGAGGCCCCGGAGACTCTCCTTTCTTT | TRBJ1-1 | TRBV20-1 | NA | NA
CATSRDQREPQHF | TGTGCCACCAGCAGAGATCAAAGGGAGCCCCAGCATTTT | TRBJ1-5 | TRBV15 | NA | NA
CAWSTAGGNTDTQYF | TGTGCCTGGAGTACAGCGGGGGGAAACACAGATACGCAGTATTTT | TRBJ2-3 | TRBV30 | TRBD2 | NA
CATSRVLGTISYEQYF | TGTGCCACCAGCAGAGTTCTAGGGACAATCTCCTACGAGCAGTACTTC | TRBJ2-7 | TRBV15 | NA | NA
CASSWTELGNGYTF | TGTGCCAGCAGTTGGACCGAGCTGGGGAATGGCTACACCTTC | TRBJ1-2 | TRBV28 | NA | few